The clone carrying this T cell receptor beta chain was counted only a few times. Its matching antigen is unknown. The CDR3 is made up of 18 amino acids. Germline-derived CDR1 and CDR2 are SEHNR and FQNEAQ (reference sequence). Unmatched junction bases numbered 14, after V lost 5 bases and J lost 4 bases. The data derive from a study of T-cell memory formation after mild COVID-19. Study results and caveats: Memory from before infection featured some responding clones, which suggests cross-reactive memory joined.

TCRdb used MiXCR to reprocess the 5' RACE reads, holding one entry per CDR3 protein. Of about 340,000 distinct CDR3 sequences listed, about an eighth are singletons. The receptor comes from a young man who had mild COVID-19 (a few samples of this study predate the infection). Cell type and time point are not known. Sample: PBMCs or a T cell subset sorted from them (not recorded which). V gene TRBV7-9 combines with J gene TRBJ2-3; 11 bases are shared with TRBD2. CDR3 sequence reads: CASSTRWGGLAVADTQYF. The CDR3 nucleotides are TGTGCCAGCAGCACGCGGTGGGGGGGACTAGCGGTCGCAGATACGCAGTATTTT.